What follows are 3 T cell receptor beta chains derived from one specimen sequenced in a study of shared clonotypes between healthy human individuals. The assay was immunoSEQ multiplex PCR, and TCRdb's table has in-frame clones only and misses some. The sample has about 470,000 clones, around 75% seen once. Sequencing was done on a sample of PBMCs. These receptor sequences come from a woman aged 40 to 55 in good health. Some clones in this sample may be carry-over from other donors' samples.

This chain uses TRBV5-1 with TRBJ2-1; the D gene is possibly TRBD2 (6 bases). This CDR3 has 13 amino acids. V was cut by 4 bases and J by 12 bases, with 17 bases left in between. Germline assignment: CDR1 SGHRS and CDR2 YFSETQ. The CDR3 loop reads CASSAGIATLQFF. The CDR3 region has the DNA TGCGCCAGCAGCGCGGGGATCGCTACTTTGCAGTTCTTC.

The J gene is TRBJ1-5, the V gene TRBV19; D remains unclear. Trimming cost V 3 bases and J 0 bases, with 6 bases left between them. The germline CDR1 and CDR2 sequences are LNHDA and SQIVND (reference sequence). The CDR3 is 14 residues long. CDR3 nucleotides: TGTGCCAGTAGTATGGGAGTTAGCAATCAGCCCCAGCATTTT. Residues: CASSMGVSNQPQHF.

As regards this clone: This CDR3 is also generated by other DNA sequences in the sample. The rearrangement uses TRBV7-3 and TRBJ2-3; D gene uncertain. The CDR3 contains 13 residues. Trimming stripped 1 base from V and 0 bases from J, with 2 bases between. The germline gives CDR1 SGHTA, CDR2 FQGTGA. CDR3 nucleotides: TGTGCCAGCAGCTTAATCAGCACAGATACGCAGTATTTT. Amino acids: CASSLISTDTQYF.